The TCR beta chain described here comes from a study of blood T cell repertoires in COVID-19. Study context: COVID-19 samples from acute and convalescent phases originated in the United States, Italy and Spain. PBMCs, B-cell-depleted T cells, or T cells were the source of the cDNA or gDNA that made up the material.

Participant age was about 18 to 89 years, and participants resided in about two dozen US areas. The CDR3 loop spans 16 amino acids. V was cut by 6 bases and J by 5 bases, with 20 bases left in between. Germline CDR1 reads MDHEN; CDR2 reads SYDVKM. Per the original methods: From reference gene primer amplification, estimates of nucleated cell counts were derived. TCRdb keeps only in-frame clones here, not all; method: immunoSEQ multiplex PCR. The DNA gave D and trimming, while V, J and clone size come from that table. Seen here are 200,000 to 250,000 clones, just under 85% observed once, and the top ten hold approximately 15%.

The TCR originated in a man aged 40-55 years who had recovered from COVID-19. The V and J genes are TRBV28 and TRBJ2-1; a weak D match, TRBD1 (6 bases). The specimen was PBMCs or T cells enriched from blood (not recorded which). This CDR3 reads CASRNGGSAANNEQFF. CDR3 DNA sequence: TGTGCCAGCAGGAATGGGGGCTCGGCAGCAAACAATGAGCAGTTCTTC. The variable domain in full, completed from reference TRBV28 and TRBJ2-1, reads DVKVTQSSRYLVKRTGEKVFLECVQDMDHENMFWYRQDPGLGLRLIYFSYDVKMKEKGDIPEGYSVSREKKERFSLILESASTNQTSMYLCASRNGGSAANNEQFFGPGTRLTVL.